This T cell receptor beta chain was obtained from a study of shared clonotypes between healthy human individuals. The wider study: Each donor's CD8 memory used one plate, CD8 naive two, each CD4 subset three.

The V segment lost 4 bases and the J segment 7 bases; nucleotides outside the gene matches: 13. The CDR3 covers 17 residues. In germline, CDR1 is MDHEN, CDR2 SYDVKM. At the deep level, the assay was run. Assay: immunoSEQ multiplex PCR; the TCRdb copy retains only in-frame clones and omits some. The table shows some 2,500,000 clones, with roughly 93% occurring only once. Sequencing input: naive CD4+ T cells from PBMCs. Noted subset: CD45RA+ positively selected. The TCR sequence derives from a man younger than 35 in good health. Some clones in this sample may be carry-over from other donors' samples. The rearrangement uses TRBV28 and TRBJ2-1; 10 bases are a match to TRBD2. The CDR3 sequence: CASSSLQGSGRGNEQFF. The CDR3 DNA reads as TGTGCCAGCAGTTCCCTCCAGGGGAGCGGGAGGGGAAATGAGCAGTTCTTC.